These T cell receptor beta chains were read from a single sample in a study of blood T cell repertoires in COVID-19. Measured with immunoSEQ multiplex PCR; TCRdb has only the in-frame clones, and not every one. The sample has roughly 300,000 clones; approximately 90% are singletons. The sequenced sample was PBMCs or T cells enriched from blood (not recorded which). The receptor set was obtained from a woman aged 25-40 years who had recovered from COVID-19. Each CDR3 is given with its conserved first and last residue. Fields, in order: J gene, V gene, clone size, D gene, CDR3 DNA, CDR3 protein. A D gene is named only where the DNA matches it firmly. Not all rows give a size; the values are once, few, many and, for expanded clones, a class.

j_call: TRBJ2-5; v_call: TRBV30; clone_size: .; d_call: .; cdr3_nt: TGTGCCTGGAGTCGGACAGCAGAAGAGACCCAGTACTTC; cdr3_aa: CAWSRTAEETQYF
j_call: TRBJ1-1; v_call: TRBV19; clone_size: .; d_call: .; cdr3_nt: TGTGCCAGTAGTATCCCAGGGCGGAACACTGAAGCTTTCTTT; cdr3_aa: CASSIPGRNTEAFF
j_call: TRBJ1-2; v_call: TRBV10-3; clone_size: few; d_call: TRBD1; cdr3_nt: TGTGCCATCAGTGAGTCGACAGGGCACTATGGCTACACCTTC; cdr3_aa: CAISESTGHYGYTF
j_call: TRBJ1-2; v_call: TRBV29-1; clone_size: .; d_call: .; cdr3_nt: TGCAGCGTGGAAAGAGCCGGGACAAGCCCCCGGGGCTACACCTTC; cdr3_aa: CSVERAGTSPRGYTF
j_call: TRBJ2-5; v_call: TRBV12-3/TRBV12-4; clone_size: .; d_call: TRBD2; cdr3_nt: TGTGCCAGCAGTTTACTGGGGGGGGAGACCCAGTACTTC; cdr3_aa: CASSLLGGETQYF
j_call: TRBJ1-1; v_call: TRBV4-3; clone_size: .; d_call: .; cdr3_nt: TGCGCCAGCAGCCAAGGAGGCGGGAACACTGAAGCTTTCTTT; cdr3_aa: CASSQGGGNTEAFF
j_call: TRBJ2-2; v_call: TRBV11-2; clone_size: once; d_call: TRBD2; cdr3_nt: TGTGCCAGCAGCTTCCCCAGCGGGGGGCTACCGAACACCGGGGAGCTGTTTTTT; cdr3_aa: CASSFPSGGLPNTGELFF
j_call: TRBJ2-4; v_call: TRBV2; clone_size: .; d_call: .; cdr3_nt: TGTGCCAGCAGTGAAGGCCGACACCTAGCCAAAAACATTCAGTACTTC; cdr3_aa: CASSEGRHLAKNIQYF
j_call: TRBJ2-7; v_call: TRBV18; clone_size: few; d_call: TRBD1; cdr3_nt: TGTGCCAGCTCACCACATATGGGACAGGGTCTCGAGCAGTACTTC; cdr3_aa: CASSPHMGQGLEQYF
j_call: TRBJ1-4; v_call: TRBV2; clone_size: .; d_call: .; cdr3_nt: TGTGCCAGCAGTGGGCAGGGTGGCGAAAAACTGTTTTTT; cdr3_aa: CASSGQGGEKLFF
j_call: TRBJ2-1; v_call: TRBV24-1; clone_size: .; d_call: .; cdr3_nt: TGTGCCACCAGTGAAGGAACAGGAGTGGATGAGCAGTTCTTC; cdr3_aa: CATSEGTGVDEQFF